This TCR beta chain appears in the sequencing data of a study of graft-versus-host responses after intestinal transplantation. Notes on the study in general: Some patients had graft-donor T cell macrochimerism. In their allografts, the ratios of graft-versus-host to host-versus-graft T cell clones were high.

The assay was immunoSEQ multiplex PCR, and TCRdb's table has in-frame clones only and misses some. The table records 89,000 or so clones, about four fifths of them present only once. This CDR3 has 15 residues. Germline CDR1 KGHSH, CDR2 LQKENI. V lost 1 base, J lost 7 bases, and 3 bases stayed unmatched. A remark on this clone: The target antigen is unknown.

This chain uses TRBV18 with TRBJ2-1; 11 nucleotides match TRBD2. The source was unstimulated CD4+ T cells sorted from spleen or lymph node cells, collected before intestinal transplant. This sequence originates from a human donor who received an intestinal transplant. Here the CDR3 reads CASSPLAGGPNEQFF. DNA for the CDR3: TGTGCCAGCTCACCACTAGCGGGGGGGCCGAATGAGCAGTTCTTC.